Each of the 3 T cell receptor beta chains below was sequenced from the same sample in a study of T cell changes during pregnancy in multiple sclerosis. TCRdb keeps only in-frame clones here, not all; method: immunoSEQ multiplex PCR. The repertoire holds about 77,000 clones, about 91% seen once, with approximately 2% in the top ten. The starting material was peripheral blood, obtained before pregnancy. All receptors derive from a female donor with multiple sclerosis, enrolled in a pregnancy study.

This sequence joins TRBV7-3 and TRBJ2-7; 7 bases align to TRBD2. Germline V gene lookup returns CDR1 SGHTA and CDR2 FQGTGA. This CDR3 comprises 13 residues. Trimming removed 5 bases from V and 6 bases from J; junction bases left unmatched: 7. The CDR3: CASSPQPGGEQYF. In DNA form, the CDR3 reads TGTGCCAGCAGCCCCCAGCCGGGGGGCGAGCAGTACTTC.

The gene calls are TRBV6-5 and TRBJ1-2, with 7 nucleotides matching TRBD1. Germline CDR1 and CDR2: MNHEY and SVGAGI. This CDR3 has 12 amino acids. V shed 4 bases, J shed 8 bases, and the junction held 4 bases outside the gene matches. The CDR3 DNA sequence: TGTGCCAGCAGTTCGGACAGGAGGGGCTACACCTTC. Protein: CASSSDRRGYTF.

The CDR3 DNA is TGTGCCAGTAGTCCCCCCGAGACAGGGCCCTACGAGCAGTACTTC. It translates to CASSPPETGPYEQYF. J is TRBJ2-7 and V is TRBV19; 7 bases fit TRBD1. Germline CDR1 is LNHDA and CDR2 is SQIVND (reference sequence). After removal of 5 bases from V and 2 bases from J, the junction contained 9 bases not matched to a gene. There are 15 residues in the CDR3.